A single T cell receptor (beta chain) is shown here with its context. Its target is not known. Profiled with immunoSEQ multiplex PCR; TCRdb holds only in-frame clones, not every one. The sample lists roughly 120,000 clones, 80% to 90% occurring once. The source of the sample is a study of T cell responses to AZD1222 COVID-19 vaccine. Study-wide points: Clonal diversity may have been underestimated in mostly white British donors. Repertoires were collected only later (after the peak T cell response had occurred).

V lost 0 bases and J 6 bases, leaving 12 bases between the germline ends. The CDR3 has 14 amino acids. Germline values: CDR1 GTSNPN, CDR2 SVGIG (reference sequence). The origin of this receptor is an adult in good health. The specimen was peripheral blood, collected on day 0 of AZD1222 vaccination. The genes are TRBV30 and TRBJ1-5; D is perhaps TRBD1 (6 bases). The CDR3 sequence is CAWSVGRGAQPQHF. DNA for the CDR3: TGTGCCTGGAGTGTAGGCCGGGGGGCTCAGCCCCAGCATTTT.